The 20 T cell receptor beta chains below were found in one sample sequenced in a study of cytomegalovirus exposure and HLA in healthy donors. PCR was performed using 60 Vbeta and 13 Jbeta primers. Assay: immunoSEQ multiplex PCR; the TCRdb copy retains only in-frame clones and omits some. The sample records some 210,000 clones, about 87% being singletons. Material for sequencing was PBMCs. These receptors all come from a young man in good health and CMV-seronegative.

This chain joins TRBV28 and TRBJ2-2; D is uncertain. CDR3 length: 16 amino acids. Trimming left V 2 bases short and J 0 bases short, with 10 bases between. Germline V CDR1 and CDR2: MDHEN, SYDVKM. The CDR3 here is CASSLAEVANTGELFF. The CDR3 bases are TGTGCCAGCAGTTTAGCAGAGGTTGCGAACACCGGGGAGCTGTTTTTT.

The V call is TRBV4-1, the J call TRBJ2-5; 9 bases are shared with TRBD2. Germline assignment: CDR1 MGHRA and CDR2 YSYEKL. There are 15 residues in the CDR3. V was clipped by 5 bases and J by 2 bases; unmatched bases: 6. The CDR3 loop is CASSSGTSRQETQYF. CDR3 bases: TGCGCCAGCAGCTCCGGGACTAGCAGACAAGAGACCCAGTACTTC.

CDR3: CASSSGQGARETQYF. CDR3 DNA: TGTGCCAGTAGTAGCGGACAGGGGGCGCGGGAGACCCAGTACTTC. This chain uses TRBV19 with TRBJ2-5; 11 nucleotides match TRBD1. J gave up 5 bases and V 4 bases, and 6 bases lay outside the gene matches. This CDR3 has 15 amino acids. Looked up from germline, CDR1 is LNHDA and CDR2 is SQIVND (reference sequence). The variable domain in full, completed from reference TRBV19 and TRBJ2-5, reads DGGITQSPKYLFRKEGQNVTLSCEQNLNHDAMYWYRQDPGQGLRLIYYSQIVNDFQKGDIAEGYSVSREKKESFPLTVTSAQKNPTAFYLCASSSGQGARETQYFGPGTRLLVL.

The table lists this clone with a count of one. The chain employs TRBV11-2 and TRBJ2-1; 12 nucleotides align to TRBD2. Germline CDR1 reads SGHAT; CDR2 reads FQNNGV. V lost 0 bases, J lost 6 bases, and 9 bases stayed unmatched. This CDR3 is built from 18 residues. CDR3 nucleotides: TGTGCCAGCAGCTTAGATCTAGCGGGAGGGCCGGGGTTCAATGAGCAGTTCTTC. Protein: CASSLDLAGGPGFNEQFF.

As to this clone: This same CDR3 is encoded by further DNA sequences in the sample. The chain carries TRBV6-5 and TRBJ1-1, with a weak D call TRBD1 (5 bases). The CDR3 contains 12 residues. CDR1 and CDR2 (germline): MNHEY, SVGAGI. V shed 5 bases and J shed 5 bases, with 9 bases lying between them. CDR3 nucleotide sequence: TGTGCCAGCAGTCGGGGGAGTACTGAAGCTTTCTTT. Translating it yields CASSRGSTEAFF.

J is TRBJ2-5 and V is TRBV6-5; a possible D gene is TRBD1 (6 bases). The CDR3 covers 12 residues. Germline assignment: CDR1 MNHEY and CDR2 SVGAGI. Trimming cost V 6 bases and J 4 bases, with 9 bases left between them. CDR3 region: CASRGARETQYF. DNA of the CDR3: TGTGCCAGCAGGGGGGCGAGAGAGACCCAGTACTTC.

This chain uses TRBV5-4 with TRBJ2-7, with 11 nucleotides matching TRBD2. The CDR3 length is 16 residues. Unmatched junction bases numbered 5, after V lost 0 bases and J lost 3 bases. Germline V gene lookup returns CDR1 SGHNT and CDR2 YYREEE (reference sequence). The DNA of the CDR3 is TGTGCCAGCAGCTTGGGGTCTAGCGGGGGGTACTACGAGCAGTACTTC. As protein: CASSLGSSGGYYEQYF.

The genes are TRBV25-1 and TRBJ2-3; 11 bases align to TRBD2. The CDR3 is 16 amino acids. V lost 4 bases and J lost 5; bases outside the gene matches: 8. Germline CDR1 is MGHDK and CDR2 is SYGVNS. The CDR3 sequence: CASSATSGSSVDTQYF. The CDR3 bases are TGTGCCAGCAGTGCAACTAGCGGGAGTTCGGTAGATACGCAGTATTTT.

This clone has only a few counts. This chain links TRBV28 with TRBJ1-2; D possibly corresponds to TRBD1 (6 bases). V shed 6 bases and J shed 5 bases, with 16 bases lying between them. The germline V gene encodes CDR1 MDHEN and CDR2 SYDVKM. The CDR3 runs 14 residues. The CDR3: CASSVIGQIYGYTF. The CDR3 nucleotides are TGTGCCAGCAGCGTCATCGGACAGATTTATGGCTACACCTTC.

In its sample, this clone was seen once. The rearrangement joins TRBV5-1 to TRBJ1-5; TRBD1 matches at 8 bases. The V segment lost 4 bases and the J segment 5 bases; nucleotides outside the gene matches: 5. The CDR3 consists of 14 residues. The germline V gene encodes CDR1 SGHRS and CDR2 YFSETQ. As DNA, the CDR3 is TGCGCCAGCAGCCTCATGACAGGGGATCAGCCCCAGCATTTT. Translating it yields CASSLMTGDQPQHF.

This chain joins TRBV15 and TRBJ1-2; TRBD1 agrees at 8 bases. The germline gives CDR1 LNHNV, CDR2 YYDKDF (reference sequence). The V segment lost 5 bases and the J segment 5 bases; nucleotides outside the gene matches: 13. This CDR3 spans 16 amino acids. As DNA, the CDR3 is TGTGCCACCAGCGGACCACAGGGGGTTTCGTCTTATGGCTACACCTTC. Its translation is CATSGPQGVSSYGYTF.

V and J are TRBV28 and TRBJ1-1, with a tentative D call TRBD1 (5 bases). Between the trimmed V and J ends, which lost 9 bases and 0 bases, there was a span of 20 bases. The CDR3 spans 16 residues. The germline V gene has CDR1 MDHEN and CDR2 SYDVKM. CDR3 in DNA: TGTGCCAGTCCAGGAGGGGTCGGCCGCATGAACACTGAAGCTTTCTTT. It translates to CASPGGVGRMNTEAFF.

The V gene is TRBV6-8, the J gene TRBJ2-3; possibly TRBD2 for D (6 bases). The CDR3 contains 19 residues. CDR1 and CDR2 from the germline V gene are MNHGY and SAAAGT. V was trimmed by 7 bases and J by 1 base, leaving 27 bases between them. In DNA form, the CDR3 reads TGTGCCAGCAAGAACCGATTGGAGGGCCTCAATGAGGGCACAGATACGCAGTATTTT. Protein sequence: CASKNRLEGLNEGTDTQYF.

The CDR3 nucleotides read TGTGCCAGCAGTTTGGGTACAGGGGGAGGATACGAAAAACTGTTTTTT. This encodes CASSLGTGGGYEKLFF. The chain joins TRBV27 to TRBJ1-4; 8 bases are shared with TRBD1. Germline V gene data show CDR1 as MNHEY and CDR2 as SMNVEV (reference sequence). V dropped 3 bases and J dropped 8; count of bases not matched to a gene: 11. The CDR3 length is 16 residues.

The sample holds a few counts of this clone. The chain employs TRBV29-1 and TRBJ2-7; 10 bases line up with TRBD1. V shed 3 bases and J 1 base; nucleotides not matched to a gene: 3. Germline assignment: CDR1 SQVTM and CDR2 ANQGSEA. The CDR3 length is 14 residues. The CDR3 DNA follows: TGCAGCGTTGATCCGGGACAGGGGTCCTACGAGCAGTACTTC. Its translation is CSVDPGQGSYEQYF.

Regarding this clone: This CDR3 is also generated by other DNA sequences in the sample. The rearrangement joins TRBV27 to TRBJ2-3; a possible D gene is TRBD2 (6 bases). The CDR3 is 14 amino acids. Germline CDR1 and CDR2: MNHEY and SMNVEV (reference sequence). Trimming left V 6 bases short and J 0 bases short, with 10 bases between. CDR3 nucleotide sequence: TGTGCCAGCAGCTTGGAGGGGAGCACAGATACGCAGTATTTT. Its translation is CASSLEGSTDTQYF.

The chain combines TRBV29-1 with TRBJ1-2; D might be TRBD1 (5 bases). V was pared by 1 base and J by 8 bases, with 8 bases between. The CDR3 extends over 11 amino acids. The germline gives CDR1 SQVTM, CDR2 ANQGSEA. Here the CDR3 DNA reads TGCAGCGTTGAAGTGGGGCGAGGCTACACCTTC. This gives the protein CSVEVGRGYTF.

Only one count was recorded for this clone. The CDR3 is CASSLFDREPDTQYF. In DNA, the CDR3 is TGCGCCAGCAGCTTGTTCGACAGGGAACCAGATACGCAGTATTTT. This chain links TRBV5-1 with TRBJ2-3; 7 bases match TRBD1. J lost 4 bases, V lost 1 base, and 6 bases had no gene match. Germline CDR1 SGHRS, CDR2 YFSETQ. The CDR3 loop spans 15 amino acids.

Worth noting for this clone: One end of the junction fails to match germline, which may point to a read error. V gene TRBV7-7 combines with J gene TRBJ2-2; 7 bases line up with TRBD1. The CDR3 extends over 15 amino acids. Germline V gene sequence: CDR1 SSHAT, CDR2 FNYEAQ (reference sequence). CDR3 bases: TGTGCTAGCAGCCCTAGACAGGGAAGGACCGGGGAGCTGTTTTTT. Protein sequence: CASSPRQGRTGELFF.

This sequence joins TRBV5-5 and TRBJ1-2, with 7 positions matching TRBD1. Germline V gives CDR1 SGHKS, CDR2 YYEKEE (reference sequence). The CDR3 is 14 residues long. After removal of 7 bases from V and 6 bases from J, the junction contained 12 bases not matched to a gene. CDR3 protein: CASWGPQGRNGYTF. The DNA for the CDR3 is TGTGCCAGCTGGGGGCCACAGGGGCGGAATGGCTACACCTTC.